Listed below are T cell receptor beta chains from one sample, sequenced in a study of T-cell reconstitution after alpha-beta-depleted transplantation in children. TCRdb used MiXCR to reprocess the PCR reads, holding one entry per CDR3 protein. The sample contains nearly 550,000 distinct CDR3 sequences, about 18% of which appear only once. Sequencing used PBMCs from the stem cell graft donor, obtained from the stem cell graft. The receptors were gathered from a human donor who donated a stem cell graft to a child with acute lymphoblastic leukemia. CDR3s include the opening cysteine and the closing phenylalanine or tryptophan. Each record gives: V gene, CDR3 protein.

v_call: TRBV27; cdr3_aa: CASSLVDRKSTDTQYF
v_call: TRBV3-1; cdr3_aa: CASTDVGGSLYNEQFF
v_call: TRBV28; cdr3_aa: CASSPLAGPSYEQYF
v_call: TRBV12-3/TRBV12-4; cdr3_aa: CASRGTGGSEKLFF
v_call: TRBV20-1; cdr3_aa: CSARELSGGEVTEAFF
v_call: TRBV15; cdr3_aa: CATSRGKTGIYGYTF
v_call: TRBV7-3; cdr3_aa: CASSFLAGGTNEQFF
v_call: TRBV5-1; cdr3_aa: CASSLGAGPNQPQHF
v_call: TRBV6-1; cdr3_aa: CASTSTSPYNEQFF
v_call: TRBV10-1; cdr3_aa: CASSEPGTSDEQFF
v_call: TRBV5-1; cdr3_aa: CASSLTLSGAKNIQYF